This TCR beta chain came from a study of cytomegalovirus exposure and HLA in healthy donors. Study-wide context: There were about 85 million unique TCRs (from HLA-typed donors) in an early data release.

Study results and limitations: The classifier reportedly diagnosed cytomegalovirus status with high sensitivity and specificity. CMV antigen specificity of three CMV-associated chains was confirmed in vitro. Most TCR beta V segments were productive about 87% or about 30% of the time in an earlier analysis.

Primers for the PCR totalled 60 Vbeta and 13 Jbeta. Method: immunoSEQ multiplex PCR; TCRdb's copy keeps in-frame clones and lacks some. The table shows 150,000 to 200,000 clones, with about 78% occurring only once. To note about this clone: Its antigen is not known.

The sample taken for sequencing was PBMCs. This TCR derives from a woman aged 45-65 years in good health and CMV-seropositive.

This chain's CDR3 is CASSFRAVSSYNEQFF. CDR3 nucleotides: TGCGCCAGCAGCTTCAGGGCGGTTAGCTCCTACAATGAGCAGTTCTTC. The V gene is TRBV5-1, the J gene TRBJ2-1; perhaps TRBD1 as D (5 bases). The CDR3 loop spans 16 amino acids. V dropped 2 bases and J dropped 0 bases, with 12 bases sitting between them. Germline-derived CDR1 and CDR2 are SGHRS and YFSETQ.